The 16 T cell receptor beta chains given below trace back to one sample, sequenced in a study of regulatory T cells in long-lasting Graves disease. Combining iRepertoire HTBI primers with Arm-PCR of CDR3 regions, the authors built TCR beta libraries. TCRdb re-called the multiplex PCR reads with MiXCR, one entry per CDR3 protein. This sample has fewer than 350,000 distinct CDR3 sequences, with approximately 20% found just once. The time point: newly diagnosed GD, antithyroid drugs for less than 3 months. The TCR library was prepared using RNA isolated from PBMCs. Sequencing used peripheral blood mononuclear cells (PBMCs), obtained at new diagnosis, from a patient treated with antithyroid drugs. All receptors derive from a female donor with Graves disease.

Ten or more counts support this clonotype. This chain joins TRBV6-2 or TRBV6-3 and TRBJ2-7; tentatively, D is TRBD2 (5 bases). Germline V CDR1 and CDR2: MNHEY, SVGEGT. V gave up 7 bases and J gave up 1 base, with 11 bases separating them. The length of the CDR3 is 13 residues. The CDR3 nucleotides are TGTGCCAGCACCCATCGGGGATCCTACGAGCAGTACTTC. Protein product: CASTHRGSYEQYF.

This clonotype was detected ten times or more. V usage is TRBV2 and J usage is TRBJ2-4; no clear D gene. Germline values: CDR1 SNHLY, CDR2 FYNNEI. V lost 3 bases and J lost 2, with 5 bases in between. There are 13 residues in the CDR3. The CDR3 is CASSEGTKNIQYF. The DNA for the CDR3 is TGTGCCAGCAGTGAGGGAACCAAAAACATTCAGTACTTC.

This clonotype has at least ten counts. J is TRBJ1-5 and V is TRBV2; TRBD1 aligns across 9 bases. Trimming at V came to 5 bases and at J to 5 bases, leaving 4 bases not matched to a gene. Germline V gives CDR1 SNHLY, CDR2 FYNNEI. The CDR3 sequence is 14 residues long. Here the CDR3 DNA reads TGTGCCAGCAGTAGACAGGGGGAGGATCAGCCCCAGCATTTT. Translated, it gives CASSRQGEDQPQHF.

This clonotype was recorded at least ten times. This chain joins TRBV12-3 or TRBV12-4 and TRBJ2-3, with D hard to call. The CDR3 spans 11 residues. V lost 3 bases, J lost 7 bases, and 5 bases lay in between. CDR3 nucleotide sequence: TGTGCCAGCAGTTTTGAGTATACGCAGTATTTT. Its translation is CASSFEYTQYF.

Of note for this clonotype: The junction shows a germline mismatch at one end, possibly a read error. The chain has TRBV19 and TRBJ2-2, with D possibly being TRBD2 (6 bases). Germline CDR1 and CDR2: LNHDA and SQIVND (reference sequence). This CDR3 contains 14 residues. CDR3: CASSIAGNIGELFF. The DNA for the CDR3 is TGTGCCAGTAGTATCGCGGGAAACATCGGGGAGCTGTTTTTT.

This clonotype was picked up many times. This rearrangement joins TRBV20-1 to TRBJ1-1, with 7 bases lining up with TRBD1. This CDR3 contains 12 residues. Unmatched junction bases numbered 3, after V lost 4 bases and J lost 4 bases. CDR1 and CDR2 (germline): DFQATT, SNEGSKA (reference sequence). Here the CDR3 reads CSATDRATEAFF. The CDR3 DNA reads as TGCAGTGCTACTGACAGGGCCACTGAAGCTTTCTTT.

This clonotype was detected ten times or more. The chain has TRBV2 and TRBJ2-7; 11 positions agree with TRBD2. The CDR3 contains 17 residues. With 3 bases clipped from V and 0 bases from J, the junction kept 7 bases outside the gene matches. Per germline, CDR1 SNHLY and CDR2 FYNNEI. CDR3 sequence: CASSEVGTSGLSYEQYF. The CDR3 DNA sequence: TGTGCCAGCAGTGAGGTCGGGACTAGCGGCCTCTCCTACGAGCAGTACTTC.

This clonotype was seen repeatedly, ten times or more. Written as DNA, the CDR3 is TGTGCCACCAGCAGGCATGGGGATACGCAGTATTTT. Translation gives CATSRHGDTQYF. The rearrangement uses TRBV15 and TRBJ2-3; D gene uncertain. The V and J ends lost 3 bases and 6 bases respectively, with 7 bases between them. The CDR3 has 12 residues. In germline, CDR1 is LNHNV, CDR2 YYDKDF (reference sequence).

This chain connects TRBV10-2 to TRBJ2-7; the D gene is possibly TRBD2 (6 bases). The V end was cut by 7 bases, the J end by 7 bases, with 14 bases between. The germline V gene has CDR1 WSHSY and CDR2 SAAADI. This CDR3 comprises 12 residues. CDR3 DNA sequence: TGCGCCAGCACTGGAGGGCTGGGGGAGCAGTACTTC. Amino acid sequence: CASTGGLGEQYF.

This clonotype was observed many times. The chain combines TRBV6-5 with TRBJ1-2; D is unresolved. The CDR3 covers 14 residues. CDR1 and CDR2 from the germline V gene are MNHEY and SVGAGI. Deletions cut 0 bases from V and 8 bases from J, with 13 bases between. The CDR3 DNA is TGTGCCAGCAGTTACTCGTTTAGGGATCGAGGCTACACCTTC. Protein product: CASSYSFRDRGYTF.

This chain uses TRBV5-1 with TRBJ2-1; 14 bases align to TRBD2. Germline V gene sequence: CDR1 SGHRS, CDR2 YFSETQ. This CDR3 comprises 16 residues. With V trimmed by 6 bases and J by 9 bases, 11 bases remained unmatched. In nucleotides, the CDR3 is TGCGCCAGCACCCTCCCGGGACTAGCGGGAGTGGGTGAGCAGTTCTTC. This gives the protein CASTLPGLAGVGEQFF.

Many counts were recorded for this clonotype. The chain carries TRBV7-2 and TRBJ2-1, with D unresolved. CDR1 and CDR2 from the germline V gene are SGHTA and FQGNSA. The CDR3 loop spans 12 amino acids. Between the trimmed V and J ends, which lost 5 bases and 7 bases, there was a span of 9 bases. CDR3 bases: TGTGCCAGCAGCAAGAGGCAAAATGAGCAGTTCTTC. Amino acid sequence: CASSKRQNEQFF.

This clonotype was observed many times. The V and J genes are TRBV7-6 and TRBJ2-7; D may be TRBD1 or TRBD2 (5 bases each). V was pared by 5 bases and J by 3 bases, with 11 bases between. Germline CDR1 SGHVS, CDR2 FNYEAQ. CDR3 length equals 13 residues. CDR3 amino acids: CASSPLGGYEQYF. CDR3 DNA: TGTGCCAGCAGCCCCCTTGGGGGCTACGAGCAGTACTTC.

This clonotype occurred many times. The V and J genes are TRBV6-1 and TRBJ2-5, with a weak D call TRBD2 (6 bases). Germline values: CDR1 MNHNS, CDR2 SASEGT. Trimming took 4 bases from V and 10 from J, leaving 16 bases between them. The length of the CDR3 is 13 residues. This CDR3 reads CASSAAPGLSQYF. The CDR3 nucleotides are TGTGCCAGCAGTGCAGCCCCGGGACTTAGCCAGTACTTC.

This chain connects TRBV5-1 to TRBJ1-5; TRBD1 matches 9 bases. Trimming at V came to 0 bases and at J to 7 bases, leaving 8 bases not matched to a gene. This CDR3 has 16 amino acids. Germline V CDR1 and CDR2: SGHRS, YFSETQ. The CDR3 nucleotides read TGCGCCAGCAGCTTGGGCACCGGACAGGGGAACCAGCCCCAGCATTTT. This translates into CASSLGTGQGNQPQHF.

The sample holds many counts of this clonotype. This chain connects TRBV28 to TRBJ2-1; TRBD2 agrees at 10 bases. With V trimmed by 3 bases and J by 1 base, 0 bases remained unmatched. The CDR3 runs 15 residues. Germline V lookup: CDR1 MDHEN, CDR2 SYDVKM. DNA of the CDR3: TGTGCCAGCAGTTTTAGCGGGAGGTCCTACAATGAGCAGTTCTTC. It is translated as CASSFSGRSYNEQFF.